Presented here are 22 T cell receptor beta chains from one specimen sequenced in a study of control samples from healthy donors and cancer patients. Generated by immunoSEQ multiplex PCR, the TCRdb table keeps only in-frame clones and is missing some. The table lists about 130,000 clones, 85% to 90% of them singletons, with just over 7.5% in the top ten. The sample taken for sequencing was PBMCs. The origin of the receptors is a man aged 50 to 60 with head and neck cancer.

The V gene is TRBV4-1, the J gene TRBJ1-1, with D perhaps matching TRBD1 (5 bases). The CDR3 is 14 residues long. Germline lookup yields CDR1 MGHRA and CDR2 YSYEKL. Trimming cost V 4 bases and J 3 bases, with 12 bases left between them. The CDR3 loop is CASSPRGGDTEAFF. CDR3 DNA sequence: TGCGCCAGCAGCCCTCGGGGCGGGGACACTGAAGCTTTCTTT.

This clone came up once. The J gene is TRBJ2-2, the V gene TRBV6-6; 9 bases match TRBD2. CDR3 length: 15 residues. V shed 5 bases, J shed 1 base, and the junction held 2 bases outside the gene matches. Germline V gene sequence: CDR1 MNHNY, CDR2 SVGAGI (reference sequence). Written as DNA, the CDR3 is TGTGCCAGCAGTCGACTAGCGGTGAACACCGGGGAGCTGTTTTTT. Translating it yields CASSRLAVNTGELFF.

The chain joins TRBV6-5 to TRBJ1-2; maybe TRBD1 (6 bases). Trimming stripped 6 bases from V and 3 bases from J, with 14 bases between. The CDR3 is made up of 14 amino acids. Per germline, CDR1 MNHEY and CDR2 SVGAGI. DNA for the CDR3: TGTGCCAGCAGAACACAGGGTGGTGACTATGGCTACACCTTC. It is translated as CASRTQGGDYGYTF.

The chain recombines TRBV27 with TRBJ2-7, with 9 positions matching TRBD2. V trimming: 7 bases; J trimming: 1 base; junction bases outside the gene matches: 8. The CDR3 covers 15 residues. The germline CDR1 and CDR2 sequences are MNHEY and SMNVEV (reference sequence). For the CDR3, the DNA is TGTGCCAGCATTGAATGGCGGGAGGGTTCCTACGAGCAGTACTTC. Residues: CASIEWREGSYEQYF.

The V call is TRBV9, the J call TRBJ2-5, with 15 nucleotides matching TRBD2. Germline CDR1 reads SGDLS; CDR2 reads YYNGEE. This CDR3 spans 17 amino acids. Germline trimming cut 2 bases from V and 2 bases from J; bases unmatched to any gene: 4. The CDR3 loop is CASSVTGLAGGQETQYF. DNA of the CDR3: TGTGCCAGCAGCGTCACGGGACTAGCGGGGGGACAAGAGACCCAGTACTTC. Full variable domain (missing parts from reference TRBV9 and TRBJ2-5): DSGVTQTPKHLITATGQRVTLRCSPRSGDLSVYWYQQSLDQGLQFLIQYYNGEERAKGNILERFSAQQFPDLHSELNLSSLELGDSALYFCASSVTGLAGGQETQYFGPGTRLLVL.

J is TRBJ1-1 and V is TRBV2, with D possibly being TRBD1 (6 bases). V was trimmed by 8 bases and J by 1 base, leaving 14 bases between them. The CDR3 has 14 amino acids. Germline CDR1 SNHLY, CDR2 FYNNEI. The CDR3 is CASPKGGTNTEAFF. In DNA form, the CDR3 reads TGTGCCAGCCCAAAGGGGGGTACGAACACTGAAGCTTTCTTT.

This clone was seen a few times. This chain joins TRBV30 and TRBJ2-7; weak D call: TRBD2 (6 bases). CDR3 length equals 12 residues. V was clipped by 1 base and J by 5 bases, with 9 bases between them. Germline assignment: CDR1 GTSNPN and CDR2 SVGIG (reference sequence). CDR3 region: CAWSGTMDEQYF. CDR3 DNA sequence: TGTGCCTGGAGTGGGACTATGGACGAGCAGTACTTC. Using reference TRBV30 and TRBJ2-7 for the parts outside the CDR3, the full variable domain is SQTIHQWPATLVQPVGSPLSLECTVEGTSNPNLYWYRQAAGRGLQLLFYSVGIGQISSEVPQNLSASRPQDRQFILSSKKLLLSDSGFYLCAWSGTMDEQYFGPGTRLTVT.

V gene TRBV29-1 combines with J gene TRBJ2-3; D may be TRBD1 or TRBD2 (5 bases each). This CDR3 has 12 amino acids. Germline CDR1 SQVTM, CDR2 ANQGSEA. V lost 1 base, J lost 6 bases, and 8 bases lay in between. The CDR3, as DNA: TGCAGCGTTGAAGGGGGACGCGATACGCAGTATTTT. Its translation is CSVEGGRDTQYF.

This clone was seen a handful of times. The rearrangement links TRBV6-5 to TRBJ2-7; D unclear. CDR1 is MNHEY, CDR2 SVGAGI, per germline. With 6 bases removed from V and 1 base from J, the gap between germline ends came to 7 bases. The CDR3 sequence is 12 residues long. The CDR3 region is CASSGRSYEQYF. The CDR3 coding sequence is TGTGCCAGCAGCGGACGGTCCTACGAGCAGTACTTC.

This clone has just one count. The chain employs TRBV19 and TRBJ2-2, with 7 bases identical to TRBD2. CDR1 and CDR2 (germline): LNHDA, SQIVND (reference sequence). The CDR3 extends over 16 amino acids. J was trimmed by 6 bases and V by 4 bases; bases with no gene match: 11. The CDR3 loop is CASSTWAGELSGELFF. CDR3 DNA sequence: TGTGCCAGTAGTACCTGGGCGGGGGAGTTGTCCGGGGAGCTGTTTTTT.

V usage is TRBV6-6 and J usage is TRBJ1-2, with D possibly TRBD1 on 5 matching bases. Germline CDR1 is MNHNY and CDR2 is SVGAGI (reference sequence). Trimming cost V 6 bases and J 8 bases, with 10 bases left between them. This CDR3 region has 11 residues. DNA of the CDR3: TGTGCCAGCAGCCCAGGGAGAGGCTACACCTTC. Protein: CASSPGRGYTF.

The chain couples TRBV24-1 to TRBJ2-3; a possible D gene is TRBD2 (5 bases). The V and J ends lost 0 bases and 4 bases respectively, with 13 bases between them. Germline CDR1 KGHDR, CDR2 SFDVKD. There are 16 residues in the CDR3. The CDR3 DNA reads TGTGCCACCAGTGATTTGGGAGGTGGGGTTGCAGATACGCAGTATTTT. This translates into CATSDLGGGVADTQYF.

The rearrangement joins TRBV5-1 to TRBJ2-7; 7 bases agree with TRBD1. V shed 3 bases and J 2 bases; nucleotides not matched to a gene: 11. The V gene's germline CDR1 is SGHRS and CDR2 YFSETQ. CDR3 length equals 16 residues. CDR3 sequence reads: CASSSDRSPLTYEQYF. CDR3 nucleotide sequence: TGCGCCAGCAGCTCGGACAGGTCTCCATTAACCTACGAGCAGTACTTC.

CDR3 protein: CASVGQGYEKLFF. The CDR3, as DNA: TGTGCCAGCGTGGGACAGGGGTACGAAAAACTGTTTTTT. J is TRBJ1-4 and V is TRBV2, with TRBD1 identical over 10 bases. Trimming removed 8 bases from V and 8 bases from J; junction bases left unmatched: 5. The V gene's germline CDR1 is SNHLY and CDR2 FYNNEI. The CDR3 contains 13 residues.

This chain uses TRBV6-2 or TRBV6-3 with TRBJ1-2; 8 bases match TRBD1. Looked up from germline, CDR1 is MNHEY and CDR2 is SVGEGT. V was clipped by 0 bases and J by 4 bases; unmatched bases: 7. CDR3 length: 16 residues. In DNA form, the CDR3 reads TGTGCCAGCAGTTACTCGGGGTCGGGGACAGGCTATGGCTACACCTTC. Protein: CASSYSGSGTGYGYTF.

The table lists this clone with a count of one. The CDR3 spells CASSLDWFVDEQYF. As DNA, the CDR3 is TGTGCCAGCAGTCTCGACTGGTTCGTGGACGAGCAGTACTTC. This chain uses TRBV6-5 with TRBJ2-7; no clear D gene. Trimming pared 5 bases from V and 5 bases from J, leaving 16 bases between. Germline CDR1 is MNHEY and CDR2 is SVGAGI. The CDR3 loop spans 14 amino acids.

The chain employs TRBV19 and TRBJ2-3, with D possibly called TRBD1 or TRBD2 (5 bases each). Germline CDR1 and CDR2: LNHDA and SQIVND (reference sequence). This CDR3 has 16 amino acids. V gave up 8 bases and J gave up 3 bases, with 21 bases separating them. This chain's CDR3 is CASGRRGRVLTDTQYF. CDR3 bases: TGTGCCAGTGGCCGCCGGGGCAGGGTATTGACAGATACGCAGTATTTT.

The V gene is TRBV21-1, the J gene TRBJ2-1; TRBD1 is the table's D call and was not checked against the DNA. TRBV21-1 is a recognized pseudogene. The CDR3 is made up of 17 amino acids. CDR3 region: CASSKKREQGPYNEQFF. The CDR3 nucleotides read TGTGCCAGCAGCAAAAAAAGGGAACAGGGACCATACAATGAGCAGTTCTTC.

CDR3: CASSFLKQSKQFF. CDR3 DNA sequence: TGTGCCAGCAGTTTTTTAAAACAGTCGAAGCAGTTCTTC. V is TRBV6-5 and J is TRBJ2-1, with D unclear. Germline CDR1 is MNHEY and CDR2 is SVGAGI. CDR3 length: 13 residues. V lost 4 bases and J 11 bases, leaving 15 bases between the germline ends.

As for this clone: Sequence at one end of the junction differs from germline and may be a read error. The CDR3 bases are TGCAGCGGTACCGGGGGTAGCACAGATACACAGTATTTT. Its protein product is CSGTGGSTDTQYF. This sequence joins TRBV29-1 and TRBJ2-3, with a weak D call TRBD2 (6 bases). This CDR3 has 13 residues. The germline V gene encodes CDR1 SQVTM and CDR2 ANQGSEA.

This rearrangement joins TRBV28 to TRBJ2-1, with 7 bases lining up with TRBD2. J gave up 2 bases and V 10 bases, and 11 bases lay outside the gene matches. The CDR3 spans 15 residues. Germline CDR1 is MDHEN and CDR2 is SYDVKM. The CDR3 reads CATLWEGTTYNEQFF. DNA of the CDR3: TGTGCCACCCTATGGGAGGGAACTACCTACAATGAGCAGTTCTTC.

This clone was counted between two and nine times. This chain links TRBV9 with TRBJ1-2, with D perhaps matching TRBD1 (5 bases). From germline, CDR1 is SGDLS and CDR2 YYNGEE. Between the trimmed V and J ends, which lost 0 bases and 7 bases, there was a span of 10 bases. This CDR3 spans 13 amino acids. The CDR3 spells CASSVVGRSGYTF. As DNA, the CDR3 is TGTGCCAGCAGCGTAGTGGGGCGTAGTGGCTACACCTTC.